Below are 13 T cell receptor beta chains sequenced from a single sample in a study of T cell responses to AZD1222 COVID-19 vaccine. Sequencing used immunoSEQ multiplex PCR; TCRdb keeps in-frame clones, though not all of them. The top ten clones hold roughly 7% of a sample with about 120,000 clones, 85% to 90% of them seen once. This specimen was peripheral blood, taken 28 days after the second AZD1222 dose. The receptors here all came from an adult who received the AZD1222 COVID-19 vaccine.

This chain joins TRBV6-2 or TRBV6-3 and TRBJ2-2; 8 bases line up with TRBD1. V lost 2 bases, J lost 5 bases, and 1 base stayed unmatched. This CDR3 contains 14 residues. Germline assignment: CDR1 MNHEY and CDR2 SVGEGT. CDR3 bases: TGTGCCAGCAGTTACCGGACAGGGACCGGGGAGCTGTTTTTT. This codes for CASSYRTGTGELFF.

This chain uses TRBV5-1 with TRBJ2-6, with 7 bases matching TRBD1. Trimming cost V 4 bases and J 4 bases; bases outside gene matches: 8. The CDR3 is made up of 16 amino acids. CDR1 and CDR2 from the germline V gene are SGHRS and YFSETQ. The CDR3 sequence: CASSPETGTGANVLTF. The CDR3 DNA sequence: TGCGCCAGCAGCCCGGAGACAGGGACCGGGGCCAACGTCCTGACTTTC.

This chain connects TRBV12-5 to TRBJ2-3; TRBD2 matches 14 bases. Germline lookup yields CDR1 LGHNT and CDR2 FRNRAP. CDR3 length: 18 residues. V shed 9 bases and J 1 base; nucleotides not matched to a gene: 12. The CDR3 DNA reads TGTGCTAGCAACTGGGGGACTAGCGGGAGTGTGGGCACAGATACGCAGTATTTT. This translates into CASNWGTSGSVGTDTQYF.

The rearrangement uses TRBV19 and TRBJ2-7; 10 bases match TRBD2. V gave up 5 bases and J gave up 4 bases; unmatched junction bases: 8. The CDR3 is made up of 15 amino acids. From germline, CDR1 is LNHDA and CDR2 SQIVND (reference sequence). CDR3 region: CASSRPSGRGYEQYF. CDR3 DNA sequence: TGTGCCAGTAGTCGTCCTAGCGGGAGAGGTTACGAGCAGTACTTC. Full variable domain (missing parts from reference TRBV19 and TRBJ2-7): DGGITQSPKYLFRKEGQNVTLSCEQNLNHDAMYWYRQDPGQGLRLIYYSQIVNDFQKGDIAEGYSVSREKKESFPLTVTSAQKNPTAFYLCASSRPSGRGYEQYFGPGTRLTVT.

The CDR3 DNA sequence: TGTGCCAGCAGCGCGGGACTAGCGGACGGACGGACCACCGGGGAGCTGTTTTTT. Protein sequence: CASSAGLADGRTTGELFF. This chain connects TRBV9 to TRBJ2-2, with TRBD2 matching 11 bases. With V trimmed by 3 bases and J by 4 bases, 11 bases remained unmatched. Germline assignment: CDR1 SGDLS and CDR2 YYNGEE. The CDR3 sequence is 18 residues long. Complete variable domain (other parts from reference TRBV9 and TRBJ2-2): DSGVTQTPKHLITATGQRVTLRCSPRSGDLSVYWYQQSLDQGLQFLIQYYNGEERAKGNILERFSAQQFPDLHSELNLSSLELGDSALYFCASSAGLADGRTTGELFFGEGSRLTVL.

J is TRBJ2-7 and V is TRBV4-1; no clear D gene. The length of the CDR3 is 14 residues. Between the trimmed V and J ends, which lost 3 bases and 2 bases, there was a span of 11 bases. CDR1 and CDR2 (germline): MGHRA, YSYEKL. As DNA, the CDR3 is TGCGCCAGCAGCCAGGGGTTGCGAACCTACGAGCAGTACTTC. Protein: CASSQGLRTYEQYF.

The genes are TRBV30 and TRBJ2-7; D is uncertain. V was cut by 2 bases and J by 6 bases, with 14 bases left in between. Germline V CDR1 and CDR2: GTSNPN, SVGIG (reference sequence). CDR3 length equals 13 residues. The CDR3 loop is CAWSFGSPAEQYF. The CDR3 DNA follows: TGTGCCTGGAGTTTTGGATCCCCTGCCGAGCAGTACTTC.

The chain has TRBV28 and TRBJ1-1; no definite D call. The V and J ends lost 5 bases and 0 bases respectively, with 16 bases between them. The CDR3 totals 16 residues. In germline, CDR1 is MDHEN, CDR2 SYDVKM. The CDR3 loop reads CASSPPGLRMNTEAFF. CDR3 nucleotide sequence: TGTGCCAGCAGTCCCCCTGGCCTGAGAATGAACACTGAAGCTTTCTTT.

The chain has TRBV6-2 or TRBV6-3 and TRBJ2-5; 7 bases are a match to TRBD2. V was pared by 2 bases and J by 10 bases, with 1 base of the junction left unmatched. Germline CDR1 and CDR2: MNHEY and SVGEGT. This CDR3 spans 11 amino acids. The CDR3 loop is CASSYPGGQYF. CDR3 sequence (DNA): TGTGCCAGCAGTTACCCGGGGGGCCAGTACTTC.

The rearrangement uses TRBV9 and TRBJ1-1; no firm D call. V shed 2 bases and J shed 0 bases, with 5 bases lying between them. The CDR3 has 13 residues. Germline CDR1 and CDR2: SGDLS and YYNGEE. CDR3 sequence reads: CASSVHMNTEAFF. The DNA for the CDR3 is TGTGCCAGCAGCGTTCACATGAACACTGAAGCTTTCTTT.

The CDR3 reads CATSRDYSNTGELFF. CDR3 nucleotide sequence: TGTGCCACCAGCAGAGATTACAGCAACACCGGGGAGCTGTTTTTT. V gene TRBV15 combines with J gene TRBJ2-2; D is unresolved. Germline V lookup: CDR1 LNHNV, CDR2 YYDKDF (reference sequence). This CDR3 is built from 15 residues. V lost 0 bases, J lost 2 bases, and 7 bases lay in between.

V is TRBV2 and J is TRBJ2-1; 7 bases map to TRBD2. This CDR3 has 14 residues. Germline CDR1 and CDR2: SNHLY and FYNNEI. V gave up 3 bases and J gave up 8 bases; unmatched junction bases: 7. The CDR3 protein is CASSDWGEGHEQFF. CDR3 DNA sequence: TGTGCCAGCAGTGATTGGGGGGAGGGCCATGAGCAGTTCTTC.

The chain recombines TRBV6-5 with TRBJ1-1, with D possibly being TRBD1 (6 bases). The CDR3 sequence is 14 residues long. Germline lookup yields CDR1 MNHEY and CDR2 SVGAGI. Trimming pared 6 bases from V and 5 bases from J, leaving 16 bases between. The CDR3 DNA sequence: TGTGCCAGCAGCGTTGGGGGGCGGGTTACTGAAGCTTTCTTT. It specifies CASSVGGRVTEAFF.